This T cell receptor (beta chain) was documented in a study of spatial heterogeneity in lung cancer. Study background: Tumor-region TCR transcript counts correlated strongly with a T cell module score from matched bulk RNA-seq. General observations from the study: Tumors with more nonsynonymous mutations had more expanded intratumoral alpha and beta TCRs.

Comments on this clonotype: Antigen unknown.

In TCRdb, the 5' RACE reads were re-called with MiXCR into one record per CDR3 protein. The repertoire holds about 13,000 distinct CDR3 sequences, with around 6.1% as singletons. Time point of the sample: sample taken at primary tumor resection. Donation came from 70 or so patients with untreated early-stage non-small cell lung cancer. Source: lung tumor tissue, taken at surgery. This TCR derives from a female donor with early-stage non-small cell lung cancer.

CDR3: CASSLERGFSYEQYF. CDR3 coding DNA: TGTGCCAGCAGCTTAGAACGGGGCTTCTCCTACGAGCAGTACTTC. The V and J genes are TRBV7-8 and TRBJ2-7, with D possibly called TRBD1 or TRBD2 (5 bases each). Germline V gene sequence: CDR1 SGHVS, CDR2 FQNEAQ. The CDR3 sequence is 15 residues long. Deletions cut 1 base from V and 0 bases from J, with 10 bases between.